These 17 T cell receptor beta chains came from one sample sequenced in a study of T cell responses to AZD1222 COVID-19 vaccine. Measured with immunoSEQ multiplex PCR; TCRdb has only the in-frame clones, and not every one. The sample lists around 200,000 clones, 88% seen once, with approximately 0.5% in the top ten. The sample in question was peripheral blood, obtained on day 0 of AZD1222 vaccination. The receptor source for this set is an adult in good health.

The CDR3 sequence: CAWGKGVNSYNEQFF. The CDR3 coding sequence is TGTGCCTGGGGAAAGGGGGTAAATTCCTACAATGAGCAGTTCTTC. The chain is built from TRBV30 and TRBJ2-1; D possibly corresponds to TRBD1 (6 bases). Per germline, CDR1 GTSNPN and CDR2 SVGIG (reference sequence). V gave up 5 bases and J gave up 1 base, with 15 bases separating them. This CDR3 spans 15 amino acids.

The chain carries TRBV28 and TRBJ2-7, with 9 bases that match TRBD1. The CDR3 is 13 amino acids. CDR1 and CDR2 (germline): MDHEN, SYDVKM. V dropped 7 bases and J dropped 3; count of bases not matched to a gene: 4. CDR3 residues: CASTGDRVYEQYF. In nucleotides, the CDR3 is TGTGCCAGCACGGGGGACAGGGTCTACGAGCAGTACTTC.

V usage is TRBV15 and J usage is TRBJ2-2; no firm D call. Trimming pared 1 base from V and 7 bases from J, leaving 10 bases between. Germline-derived CDR1 and CDR2 are LNHNV and YYDKDF (reference sequence). The CDR3 length is 14 residues. The DNA for the CDR3 is TGTGCCACCAGCAGAGTCTCGGGCTACGGGGAGCTGTTTTTT. Encoded protein: CATSRVSGYGELFF.

This chain uses TRBV12-5 with TRBJ2-2, with a tentative D call TRBD2 (6 bases). The CDR3 is made up of 17 amino acids. V was cut by 4 bases and J by 1 base, with 16 bases left in between. Germline CDR1 is LGHNT and CDR2 is FRNRAP. The CDR3 DNA sequence: TGTGCTAGTGGTTCGTCAGGAGGGCCGCGGAACACCGGGGAGCTGTTTTTT. Protein: CASGSSGGPRNTGELFF.

The gene calls are TRBV28 and TRBJ2-7; D is possibly TRBD2 (6 bases). Germline V gene lookup returns CDR1 MDHEN and CDR2 SYDVKM. CDR3 size: 15 residues. V was cut by 6 bases and J by 0 bases, with 15 bases left in between. The CDR3 spells CASSPGGGNSYEQYF. DNA of the CDR3: TGTGCCAGCAGCCCCGGAGGAGGGAACTCCTACGAGCAGTACTTC.

V is TRBV28 and J is TRBJ1-2, with no clear D. Germline V gene data show CDR1 as MDHEN and CDR2 as SYDVKM. CDR3 size: 13 residues. Trimming removed 5 bases at V and 8 bases at J, with 15 bases between. The chain's CDR3 is CASSPPKKGGYTF. For the CDR3, the DNA is TGTGCCAGCAGTCCCCCCAAGAAAGGAGGCTACACCTTC.

V usage is TRBV5-1 and J usage is TRBJ1-3; 9 nucleotides agree with TRBD1. From germline, CDR1 is SGHRS and CDR2 YFSETQ. The CDR3 contains 17 residues. The ends lost 1 base at V and 3 bases at J; junction bases unmatched: 8. The CDR3 protein is CASSLQPGTGLGNTIYF. The CDR3 region has the DNA TGCGCCAGCAGCTTGCAACCCGGGACAGGGCTTGGAAACACCATATATTTT. Drawing the rest from reference TRBV5-1 and TRBJ1-3, the complete variable domain is KAGVTQTPRYLIKTRGQQVTLSCSPISGHRSVSWYQQTPGQGLQFLFEYFSETQRNKGNFPGRFSGRQFSNSRSEMNVSTLELGDSALYLCASSLQPGTGLGNTIYFGEGSWLTVV.

J is TRBJ2-7 and V is TRBV30; a possible D gene is TRBD2 (5 bases). V lost 3 bases, J lost 2 bases, and 8 bases lay in between. Germline V gene sequence: CDR1 GTSNPN, CDR2 SVGIG (reference sequence). The CDR3 is 12 residues long. CDR3: CAWSQLAYEQYF. Here the CDR3 DNA reads TGTGCCTGGAGCCAACTAGCCTACGAGCAGTACTTC.

V is TRBV6-2 or TRBV6-3 and J is TRBJ1-3, with TRBD1 matching over 11 bases. From germline, CDR1 is MNHEY and CDR2 SVGEGT. Trimming cost V 5 bases and J 4 bases; bases outside gene matches: 4. The CDR3 covers 15 residues. The CDR3 coding sequence is TGTGCCAGCAGTCGGACAGGGGGCCAAGGAAACACCATATATTTT. This sequence encodes CASSRTGGQGNTIYF.

The DNA for the CDR3 is TGTGCCAGCACTCCTAGCAATGAGCAGTTCTTC. As protein: CASTPSNEQFF. The chain combines TRBV2 with TRBJ2-1; D unclear. The ends were cut back, 7 bases at V and 6 bases at J, with 7 bases in the middle. Germline V gene data show CDR1 as SNHLY and CDR2 as FYNNEI. CDR3 length equals 11 residues.

The chain uses TRBV28 and TRBJ1-5; TRBD1 matches 7 bases. Germline CDR1 MDHEN, CDR2 SYDVKM. With 4 bases clipped from V and 6 bases from J, the junction kept 6 bases outside the gene matches. The CDR3 length is 14 residues. The CDR3 loop reads CASSWRQGGQPQHF. CDR3 nucleotide sequence: TGTGCCAGCAGTTGGCGACAGGGCGGTCAGCCCCAGCATTTT.

The rearrangement joins TRBV14 to TRBJ1-2, with D unresolved. The germline V and J ends were trimmed by 2 bases and 6 bases, with 16 bases remaining between them. The CDR3 is 15 amino acids. Germline-derived CDR1 and CDR2 are SGHDN and FVKESK. The CDR3 is CASSQRDLRSDGYTF. The CDR3, as DNA: TGTGCCAGCAGCCAAAGGGATCTCAGAAGCGATGGCTACACCTTC. The full variable domain, completed using reference TRBV14 and TRBJ1-2, is EAGVTQFPSHSVIEKGQTVTLRCDPISGHDNLYWYRRVMGKEIKFLLHFVKESKQDESGMPNNRFLAERTGGTYSTLKVQPAELEDSGVYFCASSQRDLRSDGYTFGSGTRLTVV.

The chain recombines TRBV6-5 with TRBJ1-5; D possibly corresponds to TRBD1 (5 bases). The germline V gene encodes CDR1 MNHEY and CDR2 SVGAGI. Trimming removed 6 bases from V and 3 bases from J, with 12 bases in between. This CDR3 spans 14 amino acids. CDR3 loop: CASSSGTLNQPQHF. CDR3 DNA: TGTGCCAGCAGCTCAGGGACCCTCAATCAGCCCCAGCATTTT.

This rearrangement joins TRBV30 to TRBJ2-2; D is unresolved. Germline CDR1 is GTSNPN and CDR2 is SVGIG (reference sequence). The CDR3 is 15 amino acids. The ends were cut back, 1 base at V and 4 bases at J, with 13 bases in the middle. CDR3 nucleotide sequence: TGTGCCTGGAGTGACCCCCGGGCCCTCACCGGGGAGCTGTTTTTT. It yields the protein CAWSDPRALTGELFF.

This chain uses TRBV10-2 with TRBJ1-2; 8 bases fit TRBD1. V dropped 2 bases and J dropped 6; count of bases not matched to a gene: 5. CDR3 length: 14 residues. Germline V gene lookup returns CDR1 WSHSY and CDR2 SAAADI. The CDR3 nucleotides are TGCGCCAGCAGTGAGGCGGGACAGGTCGATGGCTACACCTTC. Residues: CASSEAGQVDGYTF.

Here the CDR3 DNA reads TGTGCCAGCAGCTCCTTGTTGTTTTGGCAGGGGGGACTAGACACTGAAGCTTTCTTT. It yields the protein CASSSLLFWQGGLDTEAFF. The chain recombines TRBV5-6 with TRBJ1-1; 7 nucleotides line up with TRBD1. Germline CDR1 is SGHDT and CDR2 is YYEEEE. This CDR3 spans 19 amino acids. The V and J ends lost 3 bases and 3 bases, in that order; junction bases with no gene match: 20.

V usage is TRBV6-5 and J usage is TRBJ1-2, with D possibly TRBD1 on 5 matching bases. Germline CDR1 reads MNHEY; CDR2 reads SVGAGI. V lost 2 bases to trimming and J lost 4 bases, with 8 bases between them. The CDR3 spans 13 residues. The CDR3 region is CASSYDRSYGYTF. CDR3 DNA: TGTGCCAGCAGTTACGACAGAAGCTATGGCTACACCTTC.